Given below is one T cell receptor beta chain in context. This sample is part of a study of human T cells and chemical hapten exposure. Study-level information: Patients' scalps got diphenylcyclopropenone weekly throughout the roughly 25-week study.

The J segment lost 0 bases and the V segment lost 6 bases, leaving 11 bases of the junction unmatched. The CDR3 runs to 17 residues. The germline gives CDR1 SQVTM, CDR2 ANQGSEA. Time point specified: patch test 2, 6 weeks after DPC sensitization. As for treatment: therapeutic diphenylcyclopropenone sensitization with weekly scalp DPC. TCRdb ran MiXCR on the RACE reads and lists one entry per CDR3 protein. The table shows 20,000 to 30,000 distinct CDR3 sequences, with approximately 9% occurring only once. The chain has TRBV29-1 and TRBJ2-6; 7 bases are a match to TRBD1. The receptor was isolated from a man aged 30 to 45 with alopecia areata. Some clones in this sample may be carry-over from other donors' samples. Sequencing used whole blood, obtained in connection with sensitization to the hapten diphenylcyclopropenone (DPC). For the CDR3, the DNA is TGCAGCGTCATCGGGACAGCCCTTAGCTCTGGGGCCAACGTCCTGACTTTC. Its translation: CSVIGTALSSGANVLTF.